These 5 T cell receptor beta chains were sequenced from one sample in a study of identifying expanded T cells in peripheral blood. Sequencing was performed with immunoSEQ multiplex PCR; in TCRdb, only in-frame clones are kept and a portion is missing. Among approximately 140,000 clones listed, 75% to 90% were seen once. The material sequenced was blood. The source of these receptors is a person aged 18 to 70 in good health.

This rearrangement joins TRBV7-9 to TRBJ1-1; D possibly corresponds to TRBD1 (5 bases). The CDR3 length is 13 residues. Germline CDR1 is SEHNR and CDR2 is FQNEAQ (reference sequence). The V gene lost 3 bases and the J gene lost 1 base, with 6 bases spanning the gap. CDR3: CASSLQGNTEAFF. The CDR3 region has the DNA TGTGCCAGCAGCTTGCAGGGGAACACTGAAGCTTTCTTT.

The rearrangement links TRBV11-2 to TRBJ2-3; D remains ambiguous. The CDR3 extends over 15 amino acids. Germline V gene lookup returns CDR1 SGHAT and CDR2 FQNNGV. The V gene lost 7 bases and the J gene lost 0 bases, with 14 bases spanning the gap. In DNA, the CDR3 is TGTGCCAGCACCTTGGCCGACGCTAGCACAGATACGCAGTATTTT. Its translation: CASTLADASTDTQYF.

V is TRBV18 and J is TRBJ2-2, with TRBD1 matching 9 bases. Germline V gene data show CDR1 as KGHSH and CDR2 as LQKENI. This CDR3 has 16 residues. Trimming at V came to 3 bases and at J to 3 bases, leaving 5 bases not matched to a gene. CDR3 coding DNA: TGTGCCAGCTCACCCCCGGGACAGGGTTACACCGGGGAGCTGTTTTTT. Its protein product is CASSPPGQGYTGELFF.

The sample holds a few counts of this clone. The CDR3 here is CASAPGGGSSYEQYF. DNA for the CDR3: TGTGCCAGCGCCCCGGGAGGCGGAAGCTCCTACGAGCAGTACTTC. The chain is built from TRBV5-4 and TRBJ2-7; 7 bases agree with TRBD2. The CDR3 is 15 amino acids. V shed 7 bases, J shed 0 bases, and the junction held 10 bases outside the gene matches. Germline CDR1 and CDR2: SGHNT and YYREEE (reference sequence). The variable domain in full, with the rest retrieved from reference TRBV5-4 and TRBJ2-7, is ETGVTQSPTHLIKTRGQQVTLRCSSQSGHNTVSWYQQALGQGPQFIFQYYREEENGRGNFPPRFSGLQFPNYSSELNVNALELDDSALYLCASAPGGGSSYEQYFGPGTRLTVT.

The chain links TRBV6-5 to TRBJ1-6, with a weak D call TRBD1 (6 bases). V lost 8 bases and J 10 bases, leaving 15 bases between the germline ends. Germline loops: CDR1 MNHEY, CDR2 SVGAGI. The CDR3 consists of 13 residues. The CDR3 spells CASSNRDRSPLHF. Written as DNA, the CDR3 is TGTGCCAGCTCCAACAGGGACCGCTCACCCCTCCACTTT.